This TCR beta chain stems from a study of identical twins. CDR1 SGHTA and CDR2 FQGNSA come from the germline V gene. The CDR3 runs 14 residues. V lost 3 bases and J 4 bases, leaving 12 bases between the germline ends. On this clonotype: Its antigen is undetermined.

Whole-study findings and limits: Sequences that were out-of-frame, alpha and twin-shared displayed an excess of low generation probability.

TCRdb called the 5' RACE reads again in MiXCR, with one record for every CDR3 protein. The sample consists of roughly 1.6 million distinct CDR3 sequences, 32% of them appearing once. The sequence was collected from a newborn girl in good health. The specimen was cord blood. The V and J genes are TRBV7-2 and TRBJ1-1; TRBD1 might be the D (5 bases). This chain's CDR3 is CASSFFGTGTEAFF. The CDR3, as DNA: TGTGCCAGCAGCTTCTTTGGTACAGGCACTGAAGCTTTCTTT. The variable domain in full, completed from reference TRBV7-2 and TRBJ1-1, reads GAGVSQSPSNKVTEKGKDVELRCDPISGHTALYWYRQSLGQGLEFLIYFQGNSAPDKSGLPSDRFSAERTGGSVSTLTIQRTQQEDSAVYLCASSFFGTGTEAFFGQGTRLTVV.